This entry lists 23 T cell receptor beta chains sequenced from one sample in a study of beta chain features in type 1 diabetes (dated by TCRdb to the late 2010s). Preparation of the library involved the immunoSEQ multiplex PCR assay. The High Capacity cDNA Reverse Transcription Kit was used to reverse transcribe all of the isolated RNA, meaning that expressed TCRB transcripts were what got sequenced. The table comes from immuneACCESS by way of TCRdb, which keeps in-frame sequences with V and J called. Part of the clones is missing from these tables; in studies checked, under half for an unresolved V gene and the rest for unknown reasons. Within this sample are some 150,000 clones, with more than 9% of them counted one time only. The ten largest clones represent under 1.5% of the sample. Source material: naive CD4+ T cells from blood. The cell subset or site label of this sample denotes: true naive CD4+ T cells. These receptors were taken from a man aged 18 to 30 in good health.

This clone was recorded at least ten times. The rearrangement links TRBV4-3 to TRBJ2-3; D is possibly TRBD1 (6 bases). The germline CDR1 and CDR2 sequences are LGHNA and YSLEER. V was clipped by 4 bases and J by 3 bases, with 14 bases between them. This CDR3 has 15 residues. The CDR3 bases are TGCGCCAGCAGCCGACAGGACAGTTTGACAGATACGCAGTATTTT. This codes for CASSRQDSLTDTQYF.

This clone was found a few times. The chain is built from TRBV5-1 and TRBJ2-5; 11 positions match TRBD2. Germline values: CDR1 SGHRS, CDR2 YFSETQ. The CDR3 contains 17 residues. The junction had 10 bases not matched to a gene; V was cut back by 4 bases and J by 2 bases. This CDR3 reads CASSPGGLAGGQETQYF. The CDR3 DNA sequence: TGCGCCAGCAGCCCGGGGGGGCTAGCGGGGGGACAAGAGACCCAGTACTTC.

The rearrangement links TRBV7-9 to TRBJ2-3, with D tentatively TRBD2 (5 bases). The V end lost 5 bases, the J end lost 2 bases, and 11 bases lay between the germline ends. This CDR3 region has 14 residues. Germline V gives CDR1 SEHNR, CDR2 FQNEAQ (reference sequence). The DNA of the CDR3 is TGTGCCAGCAGCCCCCGGGATATCACAGATACGCAGTATTTT. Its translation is CASSPRDITDTQYF.

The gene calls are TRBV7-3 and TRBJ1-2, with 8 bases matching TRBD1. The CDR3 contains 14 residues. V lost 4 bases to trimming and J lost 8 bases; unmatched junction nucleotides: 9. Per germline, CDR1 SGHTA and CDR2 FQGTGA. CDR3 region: CASSSMARGQGYTF. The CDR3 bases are TGTGCCAGCAGCTCGATGGCCAGGGGGCAGGGCTACACCTTC.

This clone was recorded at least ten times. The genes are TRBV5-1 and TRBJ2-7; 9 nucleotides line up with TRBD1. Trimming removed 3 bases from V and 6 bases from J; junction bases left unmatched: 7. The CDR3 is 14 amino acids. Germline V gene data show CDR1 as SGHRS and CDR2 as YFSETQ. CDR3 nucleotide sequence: TGCGCCAGCAGCTCGGACGGGACAGGGCGCGAGCAGTACTTC. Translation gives CASSSDGTGREQYF.

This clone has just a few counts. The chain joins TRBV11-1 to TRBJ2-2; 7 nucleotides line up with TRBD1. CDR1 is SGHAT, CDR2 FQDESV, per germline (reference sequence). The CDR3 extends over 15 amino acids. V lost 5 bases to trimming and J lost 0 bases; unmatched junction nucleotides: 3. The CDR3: CASSRQGPNTGELFF. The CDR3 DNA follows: TGTGCCAGCAGCCGACAGGGACCGAACACCGGGGAGCTGTTTTTT.

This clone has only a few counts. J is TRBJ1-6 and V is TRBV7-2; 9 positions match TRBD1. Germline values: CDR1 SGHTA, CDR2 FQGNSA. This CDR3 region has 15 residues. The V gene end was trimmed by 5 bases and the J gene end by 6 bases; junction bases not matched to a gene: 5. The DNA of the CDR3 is TGTGCCAGCAGCCAAGGACAGGGGCCTAATTCACCCCTCCACTTT. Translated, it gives CASSQGQGPNSPLHF.

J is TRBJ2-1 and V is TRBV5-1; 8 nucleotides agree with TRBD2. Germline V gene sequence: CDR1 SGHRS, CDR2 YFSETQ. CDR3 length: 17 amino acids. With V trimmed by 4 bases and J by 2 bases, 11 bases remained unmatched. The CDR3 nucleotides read TGCGCCAGCAGCCCATATACCACTAGCGGTACCTACAATGAGCAGTTCTTC. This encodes CASSPYTTSGTYNEQFF.

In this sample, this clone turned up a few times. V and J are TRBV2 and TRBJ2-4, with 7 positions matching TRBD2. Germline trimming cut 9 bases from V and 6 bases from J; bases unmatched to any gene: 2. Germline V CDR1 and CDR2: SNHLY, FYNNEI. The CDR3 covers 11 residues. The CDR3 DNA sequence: TGTGCCAGTCGCGGGGGAAACATTCAGTACTTC. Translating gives CASRGGNIQYF.

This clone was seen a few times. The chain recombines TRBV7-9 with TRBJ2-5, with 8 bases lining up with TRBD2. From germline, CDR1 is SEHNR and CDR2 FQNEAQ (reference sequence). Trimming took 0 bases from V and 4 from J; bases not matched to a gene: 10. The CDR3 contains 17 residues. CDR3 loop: CASSLASPGGLGETQYF. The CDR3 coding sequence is TGTGCCAGCAGCTTAGCATCGCCGGGGGGGCTTGGAGAGACCCAGTACTTC.

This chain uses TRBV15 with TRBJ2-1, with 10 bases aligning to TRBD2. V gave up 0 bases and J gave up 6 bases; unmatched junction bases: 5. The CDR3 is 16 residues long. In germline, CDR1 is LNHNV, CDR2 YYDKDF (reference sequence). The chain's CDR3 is CATSRDRASGGNEQFF. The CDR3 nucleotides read TGTGCCACCAGCAGAGATAGGGCTAGCGGGGGCAATGAGCAGTTCTTC.

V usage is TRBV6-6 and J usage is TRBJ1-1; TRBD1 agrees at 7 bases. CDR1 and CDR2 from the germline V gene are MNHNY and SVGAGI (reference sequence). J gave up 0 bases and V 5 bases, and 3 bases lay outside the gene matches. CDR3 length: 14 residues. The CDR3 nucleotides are TGTGCCAGCAGTAAACAGGGGATGAACACTGAAGCTTTCTTT. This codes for CASSKQGMNTEAFF.

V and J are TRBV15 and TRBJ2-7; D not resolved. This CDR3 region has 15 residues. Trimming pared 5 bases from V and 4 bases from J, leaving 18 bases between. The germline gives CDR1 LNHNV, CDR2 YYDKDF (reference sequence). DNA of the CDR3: TGTGCCACCAGCCGGAGCGAAGGAGTTGGGTACGAGCAGTACTTC. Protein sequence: CATSRSEGVGYEQYF. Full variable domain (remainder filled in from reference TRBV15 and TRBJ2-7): DAMVIQNPRYQVTQFGKPVTLSCSQTLNHNVMYWYQQKSSQAPKLLFHYYDKDFNNEADTPDNFQSRRPNTSFCFLDIRSPGLGDTAMYLCATSRSEGVGYEQYFGPGTRLTVT.

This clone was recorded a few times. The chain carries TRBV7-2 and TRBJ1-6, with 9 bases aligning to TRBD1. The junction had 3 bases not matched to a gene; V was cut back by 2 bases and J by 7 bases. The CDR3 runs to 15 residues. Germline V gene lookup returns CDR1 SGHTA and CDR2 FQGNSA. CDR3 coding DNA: TGTGCCAGCAGCTTAATTGGACAGGGGAATTCACCCCTCCACTTT. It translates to CASSLIGQGNSPLHF.

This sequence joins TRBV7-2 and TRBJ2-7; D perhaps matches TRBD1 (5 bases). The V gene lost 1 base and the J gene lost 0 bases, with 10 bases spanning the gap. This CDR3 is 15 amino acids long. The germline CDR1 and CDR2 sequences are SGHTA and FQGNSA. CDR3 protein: CASSLGATASYEQYF. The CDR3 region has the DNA TGTGCCAGCAGCTTAGGGGCGACAGCCTCCTACGAGCAGTACTTC.

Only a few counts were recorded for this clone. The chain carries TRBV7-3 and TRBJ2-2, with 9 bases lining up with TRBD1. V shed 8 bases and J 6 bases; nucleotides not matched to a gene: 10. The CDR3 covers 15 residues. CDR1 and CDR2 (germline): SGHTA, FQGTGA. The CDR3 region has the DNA TGTGCCAGCCGATTTGGACAGGGGAGTTCCGGGGAGCTGTTTTTT. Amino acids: CASRFGQGSSGELFF.

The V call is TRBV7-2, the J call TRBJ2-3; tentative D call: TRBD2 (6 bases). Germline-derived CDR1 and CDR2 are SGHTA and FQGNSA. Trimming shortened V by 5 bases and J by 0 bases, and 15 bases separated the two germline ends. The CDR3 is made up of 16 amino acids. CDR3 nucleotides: TGTGCCAGCAGCACGATGGGGGGAACTAGCACAGATACGCAGTATTTT. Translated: CASSTMGGTSTDTQYF.

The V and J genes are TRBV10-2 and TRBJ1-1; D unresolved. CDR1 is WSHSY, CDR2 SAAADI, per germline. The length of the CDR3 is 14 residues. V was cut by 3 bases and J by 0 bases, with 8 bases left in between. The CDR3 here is CASSEVGMNTEAFF. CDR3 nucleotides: TGCGCCAGCAGTGAAGTCGGGATGAACACTGAAGCTTTCTTT.

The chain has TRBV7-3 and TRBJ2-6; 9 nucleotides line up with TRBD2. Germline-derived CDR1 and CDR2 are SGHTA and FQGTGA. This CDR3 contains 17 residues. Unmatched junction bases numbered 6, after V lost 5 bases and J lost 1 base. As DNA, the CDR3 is TGTGCCAGCAGCCTGGCGGGGGGGCCTTCTGGGGCCAACGTCCTGACTTTC. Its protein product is CASSLAGGPSGANVLTF.

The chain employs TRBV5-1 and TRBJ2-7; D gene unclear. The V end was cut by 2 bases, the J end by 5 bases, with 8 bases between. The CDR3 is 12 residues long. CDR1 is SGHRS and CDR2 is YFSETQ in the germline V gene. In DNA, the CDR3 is TGCGCCAGCAGCTTAGAGAAACACGAGCAGTACTTC. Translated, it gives CASSLEKHEQYF.

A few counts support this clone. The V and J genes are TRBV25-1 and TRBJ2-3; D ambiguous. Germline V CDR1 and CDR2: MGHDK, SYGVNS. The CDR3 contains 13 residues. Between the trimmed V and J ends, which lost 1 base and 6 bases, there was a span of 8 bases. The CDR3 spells CASSEFERDTQYF. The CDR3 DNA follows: TGTGCCAGCAGTGAATTCGAGAGGGATACGCAGTATTTT.

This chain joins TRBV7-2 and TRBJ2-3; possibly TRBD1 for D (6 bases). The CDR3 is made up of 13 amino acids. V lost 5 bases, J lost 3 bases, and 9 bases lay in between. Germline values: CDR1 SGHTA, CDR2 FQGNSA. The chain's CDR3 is CASSIQGTDTQYF. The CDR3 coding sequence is TGTGCCAGCAGCATACAGGGAACAGATACGCAGTATTTT.

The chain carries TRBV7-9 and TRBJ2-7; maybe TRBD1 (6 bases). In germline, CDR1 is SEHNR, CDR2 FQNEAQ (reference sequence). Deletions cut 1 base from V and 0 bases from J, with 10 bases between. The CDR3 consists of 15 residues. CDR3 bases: TGTGCCAGCAGCTTAGGTTCAGGGGCCTCCTACGAGCAGTACTTC. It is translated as CASSLGSGASYEQYF.